This T cell receptor (beta chain) was identified in a study of cytomegalovirus exposure and HLA in healthy donors. Findings of the study overall: Rare TCR sequences dominated, though some public TCRs recurred in many donors.

A roughly 130-subject validation cohort, separate from the 666-subject first cohort, supplied the donors. The protocol was immunoSEQ multiplex PCR, while the TCRdb copy is restricted to in-frame clones and leaves out a portion. The sample has about 160,000 clones; about nine tenths are singletons. About this clone: The antigen is not known.

Per the germline V gene, CDR1 is SGHAT and CDR2 is FQNNGV. The CDR3 runs to 13 residues. Trimming removed 2 bases at V and 2 bases at J, with 6 bases between. This sequence originates from a young woman in good health and CMV-seronegative. The chain recombines TRBV11-2 with TRBJ1-1; D is undetermined. Sample: PBMCs. As DNA, the CDR3 is TGTGCCAGCAGCTTAAGGGTAAACACTGAAGCTTTCTTT. Encoded protein: CASSLRVNTEAFF.